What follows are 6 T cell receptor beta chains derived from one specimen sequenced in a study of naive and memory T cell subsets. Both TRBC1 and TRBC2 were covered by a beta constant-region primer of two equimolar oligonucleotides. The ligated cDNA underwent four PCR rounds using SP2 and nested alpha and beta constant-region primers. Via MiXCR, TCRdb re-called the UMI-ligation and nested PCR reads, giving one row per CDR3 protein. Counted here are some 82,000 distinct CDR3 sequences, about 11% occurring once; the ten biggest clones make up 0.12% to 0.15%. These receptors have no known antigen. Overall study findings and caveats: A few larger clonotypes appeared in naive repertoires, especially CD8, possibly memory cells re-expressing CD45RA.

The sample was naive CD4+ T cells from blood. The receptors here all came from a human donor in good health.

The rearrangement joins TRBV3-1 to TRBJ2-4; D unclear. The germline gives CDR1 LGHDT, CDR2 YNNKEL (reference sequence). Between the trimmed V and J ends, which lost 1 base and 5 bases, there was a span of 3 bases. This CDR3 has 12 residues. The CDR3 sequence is CASSQGQNIQYF. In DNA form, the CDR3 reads TGTGCCAGCAGCCAAGGGCAAAACATTCAGTACTTC. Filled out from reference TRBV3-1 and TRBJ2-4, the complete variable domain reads DTAVSQTPKYLVTQMGNDKSIKCEQNLGHDTMYWYKQDSKKFLKIMFSYNNKELIINETVPNRFSPKSPDKAHLNLHINSLELGDSAVYFCASSQGQNIQYFGAGTRLSVL.

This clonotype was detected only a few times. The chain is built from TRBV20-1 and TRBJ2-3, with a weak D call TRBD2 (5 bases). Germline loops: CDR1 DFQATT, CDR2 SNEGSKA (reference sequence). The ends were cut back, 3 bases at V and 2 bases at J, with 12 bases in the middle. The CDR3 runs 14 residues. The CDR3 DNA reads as TGCAGTGCTAGTGGTGGACTCAACACAGATACGCAGTATTTT. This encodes CSASGGLNTDTQYF.

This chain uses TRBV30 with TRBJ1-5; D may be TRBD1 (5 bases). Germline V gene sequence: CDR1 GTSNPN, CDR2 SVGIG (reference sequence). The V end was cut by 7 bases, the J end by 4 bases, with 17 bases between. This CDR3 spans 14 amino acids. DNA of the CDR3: TGTGCCTTGAAAATCCAGGGTTCTAATCAGCCCCAGCATTTT. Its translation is CALKIQGSNQPQHF.

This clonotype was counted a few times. For the CDR3, the DNA is TGTGCCAGCAGCTTAAATCAGAGACGGGGGGCAGATACGCAGTATTTT. It encodes CASSLNQRRGADTQYF. The V and J genes are TRBV11-1 and TRBJ2-3; 7 bases match TRBD2. The CDR3 is 16 amino acids. V gave up 2 bases and J gave up 4 bases; unmatched junction bases: 9. Looked up from germline, CDR1 is SGHAT and CDR2 is FQDESV (reference sequence).

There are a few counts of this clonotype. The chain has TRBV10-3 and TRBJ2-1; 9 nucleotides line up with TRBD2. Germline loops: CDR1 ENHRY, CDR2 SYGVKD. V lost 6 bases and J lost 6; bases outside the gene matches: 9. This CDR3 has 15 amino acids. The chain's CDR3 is CAIRPGTSRSNEQFF. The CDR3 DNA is TGTGCCATCAGACCCGGGACTAGCCGATCCAATGAGCAGTTCTTC.

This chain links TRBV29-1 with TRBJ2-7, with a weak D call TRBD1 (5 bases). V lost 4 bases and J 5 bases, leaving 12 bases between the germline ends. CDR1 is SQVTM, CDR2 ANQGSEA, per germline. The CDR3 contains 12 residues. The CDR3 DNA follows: TGCAGCGTTGGAAGGGGCGGCAACGAGCAGTACTTC. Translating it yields CSVGRGGNEQYF.